This T cell receptor (beta chain) was obtained from a study of type 1 regulatory T cells. Study at large: T-allo10 is an in vitro-generated, Tr1-enriched CD4 T cell product specific for alloantigen.

Study observations and caveats: Compared with non-type 1 regulatory T cells, type 1 regulatory T cells showed a more restricted TCR repertoire.

About this clonotype itself: Its cognate antigen is unknown.

TCRdb re-derived calls from the reads in MiXCR, one entry per CDR3 protein. The sample carries tens of thousands of distinct CDR3 sequences, roughly 49% recorded once. The receptor's source is a human donor in good health. Sequencing input: cultured non-Tr1 T cells, either the whole culture or a sorted T cell fraction (not recorded which).

Written as DNA, the CDR3 is TGTGCCAGCAGTTTAGGAGACAGGGACACCGGGGAGCTGTTTTTT. It yields the protein CASSLGDRDTGELFF. The rearrangement uses TRBV12-3 or TRBV12-4 and TRBJ2-2, with 7 bases aligning to TRBD1. The CDR3 consists of 15 residues. The V segment lost 1 base and the J segment 3 bases; nucleotides outside the gene matches: 2.